This section outlines one TCR beta chain sequence together with its context. Its antigen is not known. The germline gives CDR1 SSHAT, CDR2 FNYEAQ (reference sequence). The CDR3 length is 12 residues. The sample originates from a study of T cells in Graves' hyperthyroidism and ophthalmopathy. TCR beta CDR3 region amplification was performed from RNA transcripts. TCR CDR3 regions were first amplified by RT-PCR with HTBI primers. TCRdb re-called the multiplex PCR reads through MiXCR, storing one row per CDR3 protein. The sample comprises about 840,000 distinct CDR3 sequences, roughly 40% of which are singletons, and around 10% rests with the top ten. Study-wide findings and caveats: Ophthalmopathy, as predicted by the model, came a median around 6 months after the prediction.

Sequenced sample: blood. V is TRBV7-7 and J is TRBJ2-5; D is unresolved. This TCR was sampled from a man between 18 and 29 years old with Graves' hyperthyroidism. CDR3 loop: CARDVGHETQYF. CDR3 nucleotides: TGTGCTAGAGATGTGGGCCACGAGACCCAGTACTTC.